The rows below give T cell receptor beta chains drawn from one sample of a study of cytomegalovirus exposure and HLA in healthy donors. TCRdb's copy holds only in-frame clones and misses some; the assay was immunoSEQ multiplex PCR. Of some 120,000 clones in the sample, around 74% are singletons; the top ten hold over 1.5%. The sample consisted of PBMCs. The source of these receptors is a woman aged 18-35 years in good health and CMV-seronegative. Both conserved end residues are part of each CDR3. D genes are given only for firm matches. Size values are once, few and many counts, or a class for expanded clones, and some rows have none.

TRBJ2-3 TRBV5-1 . . TGCGCCAGCAGCTTGGAAAAGGGGGAATGGGATACGCAGTATTTT CASSLEKGEWDTQYF
TRBJ1-4 TRBV10-2 . . TGCGCCAGCAGTAAGACAGTAACAACTAATGAAAAACTGTTTTTT CASSKTVTTNEKLFF
TRBJ2-7 TRBV28 . . TGTGCCAGCACCATAACAGGGCGTTACGAGCAGTACTTC CASTITGRYEQYF
TRBJ2-2 TRBV10-3 . TRBD1 TGTGCCATCAGTGAGTCCGGGACAGGCTCCACCGGGGAGCTGTTTTTT CAISESGTGSTGELFF
TRBJ1-1 TRBV2 . . TGTGCCAGGGGGGGGGTGCCCCTGGCGACTGAAGCTTTCTTT CARGGVPLATEAFF
TRBJ2-7 TRBV7-2 . . TGTGCCAGCAGCCCCACCGTCCGGGGAAATGGGTACGAGCAGTACTTC CASSPTVRGNGYEQYF
TRBJ1-5 TRBV28 few . TGTGCCAGCAGTTTAGGACAGACCAATCAGCCCCAGCATTTT CASSLGQTNQPQHF
TRBJ2-7 TRBV11-1 . . TGTGCCAGCAGCTTTGGGACAAGGATCTACGAGCAGTACTTC CASSFGTRIYEQYF
TRBJ2-2 TRBV6-5 . . TGTGCCAGCAGCCGAAGACAGCCGGCCGGGGAGCTGTTTTTT CASSRRQPAGELFF
TRBJ2-3 TRBV29-1 . TRBD1 TGCAGCGTTGACCGGACAGGTGTTAGCACAGATACGCAGTATTTT CSVDRTGVSTDTQYF
TRBJ2-7 TRBV5-6 . TRBD1 TGTGCCAGCAGCTTAAAGACAGGGGGCGAGCAGTACTTC CASSLKTGGEQYF
TRBJ1-5 TRBV6-1 . TRBD1 TGTGCCAGCAGCACGGGACAGGATAATCAGCCCCAGCATTTT CASSTGQDNQPQHF
TRBJ1-2 TRBV6-5 . TRBD1 TGTGCCAGCAGTTACTCGCGGGACAGGGCCTATGGCTACACCTTC CASSYSRDRAYGYTF
TRBJ2-7 TRBV6-1 . TRBD1 TGTGCCAGCAGTGTCCTACAGGGGATAGAATCCTACGAGCAGTACTTC CASSVLQGIESYEQYF
TRBJ2-7 TRBV19 few TRBD1 TGTGCCAGTAGTCCGGGATGGGGACAGGGCTACGAGCAGTACTTC CASSPGWGQGYEQYF
TRBJ1-6 TRBV5-1 . . TGCGCCAGCAGCTTGGCCTTACAGGGTAATTCACCCCTCCACTTT CASSLALQGNSPLHF
TRBJ2-7 TRBV30 . . TGTGCCTGGAGTGTAACGGGGGTCTCCTACGAGCAGTACTTC CAWSVTGVSYEQYF
TRBJ1-2 TRBV5-6 . . TGTGCCAGCAGCTTGCCGGAGGGAGGGGTTGGCTACACCTTC CASSLPEGGVGYTF
TRBJ1-6 TRBV5-1 once TRBD1 TGCGCCAGCAGCCCCCGGACAGGGGGCGATAATTCACCCCTCCACTTT CASSPRTGGDNSPLHF
TRBJ2-2 TRBV27 . TRBD1 TGTGCCAGCAGTTTAATAACAGGGGCCACCGGGGAGCTGTTTTTT CASSLITGATGELFF
TRBJ1-2 TRBV28 . TRBD1 TGTGCCAGCATCCGGGACAGGGATGGCTACACCTTC CASIRDRDGYTF
TRBJ1-2 TRBV5-6 . TRBD1 TGTGCCAGCAGCTTGGCCGGGACAGTCTCTGGCTACACCTTC CASSLAGTVSGYTF
TRBJ1-2 TRBV5-5 . . TGTGCCAGCAGCTTGGCCCCTCGGAGGGAGGGCTATGGCTACACCTTC CASSLAPRREGYGYTF
TRBJ2-2 TRBV5-1 once TRBD1 TGCGCCAGCAGCCCCGACAGGGCACGGACCGGGGAGCTGTTTTTT CASSPDRARTGELFF
TRBJ1-1 TRBV28 . . TGTGCCAGCAGTCCCATCTTGCAGGCTACCAACACTGAAGCTTTCTTT CASSPILQATNTEAFF
TRBJ1-5 TRBV5-6 . . TGTGCCAGCAGCTTTCTACCGAGCAATCAGCCCCAGCATTTT CASSFLPSNQPQHF
TRBJ1-4 TRBV19 . . TGTGCCAGTAGTATCCAGGGGCGGACTAATGAAAAACTGTTTTTT CASSIQGRTNEKLFF
TRBJ1-1 TRBV6-1 . TRBD1 TGTGCCATCGGGGACAGTTCCATGAACACTGAAGCTTTCTTT CAIGDSSMNTEAFF
TRBJ1-5 TRBV15 . TRBD1 TGTGCCACCAGCAGAGAGAGGGGACAGGGGGCAGGGCAGCCCCAGCATTTT CATSRERGQGAGQPQHF
TRBJ1-1 TRBV6-1 . . TGTGCCAGCAGTGAAAACAGGCCCAACACTGAAGCTTTCTTT CASSENRPNTEAFF
TRBJ1-1 TRBV10-3 few . TGTGCCATCAGTGAGCAGCTCACAGGGAACACTGAAGCTTTCTTT CAISEQLTGNTEAFF
TRBJ1-1 TRBV28 . TRBD1 TGTGCCAGCAACATACAGGGGGCAGGGTTACAGGGCGTGAACACTGAAGCTTTCTTT CASNIQGAGLQGVNTEAFF
TRBJ2-7 TRBV4-1 . . TGCGCCAGCAGCCAAGATCGAAGCGGCTCCTACGAGCAGTACTTC CASSQDRSGSYEQYF
TRBJ1-2 TRBV2 . . TGTGCCAGCATCCGGCAGGACTATGGCTACACCTTC CASIRQDYGYTF
TRBJ1-2 TRBV30 . TRBD1 TGTGCCTGGAGTGAGGGACAGGGGGTGGACTATGGCTACACCTTC CAWSEGQGVDYGYTF
TRBJ2-1 TRBV19 once . TGTGCCAGTAGTATGGGCGGCGGGTTTTACAATGAGCAGTTCTTC CASSMGGGFYNEQFF
TRBJ2-1 TRBV30 . TRBD2 TGTGCCTGGAGTGATGGCGGGGGGGCCTACAATGAGCAGTTCTTC CAWSDGGGAYNEQFF
TRBJ1-1 TRBV25-1 . . TGTGCCAGCAGTGAATCGGACAGACACACTGAAGCTTCCTTT CASSESDRHTEASF
TRBJ1-2 TRBV5-4 few . TGTGCCAGCAGCTTAAGAAGGGAGGTATCTAACTATGGCTACACCTTC CASSLRREVSNYGYTF
TRBJ2-7 TRBV4-1 . TRBD2 TGCGCCAGCAGCCTCCCCCCAGGGACTAGCGGGGCGGCCTACGAGCAGTACTTC CASSLPPGTSGAAYEQYF
TRBJ1-1 TRBV6-6 . TRBD1 TGTGCCAGCAGTTATTGGACAGGAGACACTGAAGCTTTCTTT CASSYWTGDTEAFF
TRBJ2-1 TRBV19 . TRBD2 TGTGCCAGTAGTATTTTGGGGGGGACCTACAATGAGCAGTTCTTC CASSILGGTYNEQFF
TRBJ1-1 TRBV11-2 few TRBD1 TGTGCCAGCAGCTTAGGGATACAGGGGGCGGTTAGAGGGGCTTTCTTT CASSLGIQGAVRGAFF
TRBJ1-4 TRBV5-6 . . TGTGCCAGCAGTTACGGGACTCACCTCGGGGAAAAACTGTTTTTT CASSYGTHLGEKLFF
TRBJ1-6 TRBV19 . TRBD1 TGTGCCAGTAGCCCGGGACAGGGAATAAATTCACCCCTCCACTTT CASSPGQGINSPLHF